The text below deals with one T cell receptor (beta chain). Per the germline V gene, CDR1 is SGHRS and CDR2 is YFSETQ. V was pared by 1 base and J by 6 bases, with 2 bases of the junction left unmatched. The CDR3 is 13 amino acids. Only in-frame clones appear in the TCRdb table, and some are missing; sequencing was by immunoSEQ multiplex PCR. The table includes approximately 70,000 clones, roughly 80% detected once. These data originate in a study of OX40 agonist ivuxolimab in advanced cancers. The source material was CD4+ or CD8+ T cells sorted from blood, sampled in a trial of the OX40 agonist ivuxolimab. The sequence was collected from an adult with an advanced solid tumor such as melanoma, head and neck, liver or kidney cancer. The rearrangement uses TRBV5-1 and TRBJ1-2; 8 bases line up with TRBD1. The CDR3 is CASSLSGQDGYTF. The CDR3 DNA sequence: TGCGCCAGCAGCTTGTCGGGACAGGATGGCTACACCTTC.